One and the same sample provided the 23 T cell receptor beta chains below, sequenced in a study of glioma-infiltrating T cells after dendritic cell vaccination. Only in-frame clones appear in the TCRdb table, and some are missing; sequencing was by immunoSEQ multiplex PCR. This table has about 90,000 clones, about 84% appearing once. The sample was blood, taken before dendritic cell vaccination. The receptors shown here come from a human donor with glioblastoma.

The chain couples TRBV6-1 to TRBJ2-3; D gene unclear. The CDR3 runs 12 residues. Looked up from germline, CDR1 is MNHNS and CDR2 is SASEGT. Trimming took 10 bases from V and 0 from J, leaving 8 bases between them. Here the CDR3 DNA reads TGTGCCACGAGGTCGAGCACAGATACGCAGTATTTT. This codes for CATRSSTDTQYF.

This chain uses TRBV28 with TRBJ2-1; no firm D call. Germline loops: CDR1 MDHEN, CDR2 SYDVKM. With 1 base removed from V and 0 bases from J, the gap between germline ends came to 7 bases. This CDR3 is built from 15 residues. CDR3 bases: TGTGCCAGCAGTTTATTTTCGAGCTCCTACAATGAGCAGTTCTTC. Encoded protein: CASSLFSSSYNEQFF.

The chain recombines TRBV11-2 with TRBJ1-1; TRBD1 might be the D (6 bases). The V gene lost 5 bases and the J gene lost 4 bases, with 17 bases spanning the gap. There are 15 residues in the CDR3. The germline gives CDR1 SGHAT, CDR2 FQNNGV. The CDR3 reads CASSAQQGRGTEAFF. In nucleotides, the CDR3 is TGTGCCAGCAGCGCCCAACAGGGAAGGGGCACTGAAGCTTTCTTT.

CDR3 sequence: CASSQDQLRGANTGELFF. The CDR3 DNA is TGTGCCAGCAGCCAAGATCAACTGCGGGGGGCGAACACCGGGGAGCTGTTTTTT. This chain links TRBV4-2 with TRBJ2-2; 8 bases are shared with TRBD2. Germline V gives CDR1 LGHNA, CDR2 YNFKEQ. The ends lost 0 bases at V and 0 bases at J; junction bases unmatched: 6. This CDR3 contains 18 residues.

The DNA for the CDR3 is TGTGCCAGCAGTCCTGACATACAATACTACGAGCAGTACTTC. This encodes CASSPDIQYYEQYF. The gene calls are TRBV6-5 and TRBJ2-7; D unclear. The length of the CDR3 is 14 residues. V was cut by 5 bases and J by 3 bases, with 14 bases left in between. Germline values: CDR1 MNHEY, CDR2 SVGAGI.

CDR3 DNA: TGTGCCAGTAGTCCCCAACTAGGTGGGAGCAATCAGCCCCAGCATTTT. Translating gives CASSPQLGGSNQPQHF. The J gene is TRBJ1-5, the V gene TRBV19; D is uncertain. The CDR3 runs to 16 residues. The V gene's germline CDR1 is LNHDA and CDR2 SQIVND (reference sequence). Trimming shortened V by 5 bases and J by 1 base, and 15 bases separated the two germline ends. Full variable domain (remainder filled in from reference TRBV19 and TRBJ1-5): DGGITQSPKYLFRKEGQNVTLSCEQNLNHDAMYWYRQDPGQGLRLIYYSQIVNDFQKGDIAEGYSVSREKKESFPLTVTSAQKNPTAFYLCASSPQLGGSNQPQHFGDGTRLSIL.

The chain's CDR3 is CASSSAGYNQPQHF. The CDR3 nucleotides are TGTGCCAGCAGTTCGGCAGGGTACAATCAGCCCCAGCATTTT. The V and J genes are TRBV27 and TRBJ1-5; D perhaps matches TRBD1 (5 bases). Germline V gene lookup returns CDR1 MNHEY and CDR2 SMNVEV (reference sequence). This CDR3 spans 14 amino acids. V gave up 4 bases and J gave up 3 bases, with 10 bases separating them.

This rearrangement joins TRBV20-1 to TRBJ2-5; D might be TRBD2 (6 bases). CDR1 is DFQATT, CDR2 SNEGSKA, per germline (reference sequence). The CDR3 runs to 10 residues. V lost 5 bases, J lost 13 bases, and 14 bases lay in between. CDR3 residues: CSAGAGPTYF. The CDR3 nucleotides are TGCAGTGCTGGGGCGGGGCCTACGTACTTC.

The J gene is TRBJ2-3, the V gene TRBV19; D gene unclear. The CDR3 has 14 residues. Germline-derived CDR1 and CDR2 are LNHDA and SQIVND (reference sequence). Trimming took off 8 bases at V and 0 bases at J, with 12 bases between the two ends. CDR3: CASHSRTSTDTQYF. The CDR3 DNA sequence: TGTGCCAGTCATAGTCGAACTAGCACAGATACGCAGTATTTT. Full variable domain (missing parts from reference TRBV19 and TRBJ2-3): DGGITQSPKYLFRKEGQNVTLSCEQNLNHDAMYWYRQDPGQGLRLIYYSQIVNDFQKGDIAEGYSVSREKKESFPLTVTSAQKNPTAFYLCASHSRTSTDTQYFGPGTRLTVL.

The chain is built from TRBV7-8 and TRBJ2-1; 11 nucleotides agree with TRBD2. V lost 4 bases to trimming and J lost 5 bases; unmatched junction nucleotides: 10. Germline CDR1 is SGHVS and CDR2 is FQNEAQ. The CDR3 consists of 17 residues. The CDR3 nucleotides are TGTGCCAGCAGCTCCCCTCTACTAGCGGGGGTCCACAATGAGCAGTTCTTC. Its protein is CASSSPLLAGVHNEQFF.

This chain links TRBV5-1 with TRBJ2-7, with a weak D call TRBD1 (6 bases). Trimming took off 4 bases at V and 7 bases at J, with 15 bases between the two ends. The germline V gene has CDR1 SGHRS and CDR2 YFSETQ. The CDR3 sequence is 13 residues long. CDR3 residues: CASSPDGQPEQYF. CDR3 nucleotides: TGCGCCAGCAGCCCCGACGGACAGCCTGAGCAGTACTTC.

CDR3 protein: CASSLLGGNTEAFF. CDR3 bases: TGTGCCAGCAGCTTATTAGGAGGGAACACTGAAGCTTTCTTT. The chain joins TRBV7-9 to TRBJ1-1, with no clear D. CDR1 and CDR2 from the germline V gene are SEHNR and FQNEAQ (reference sequence). This CDR3 has 14 amino acids. V was trimmed by 2 bases and J by 1 base, leaving 8 bases between them.

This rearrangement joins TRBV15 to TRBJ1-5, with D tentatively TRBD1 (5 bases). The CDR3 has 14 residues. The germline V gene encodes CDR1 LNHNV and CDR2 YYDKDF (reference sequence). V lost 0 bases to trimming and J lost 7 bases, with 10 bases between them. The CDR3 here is CATSRDPGWQPQHF. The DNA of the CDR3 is TGTGCCACCAGCAGAGATCCAGGGTGGCAGCCCCAGCATTTT.

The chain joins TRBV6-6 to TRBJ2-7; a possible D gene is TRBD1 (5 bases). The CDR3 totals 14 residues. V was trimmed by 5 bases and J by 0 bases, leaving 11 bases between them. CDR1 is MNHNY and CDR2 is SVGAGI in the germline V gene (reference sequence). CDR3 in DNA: TGTGCCAGCAGTCCGGCAGGGTCCTCCTACGAGCAGTACTTC. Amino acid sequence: CASSPAGSSYEQYF.

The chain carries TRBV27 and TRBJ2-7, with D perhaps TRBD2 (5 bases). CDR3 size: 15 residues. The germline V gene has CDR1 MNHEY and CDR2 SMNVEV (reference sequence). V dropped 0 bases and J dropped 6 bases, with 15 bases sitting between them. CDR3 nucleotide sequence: TGTGCCAGCAGTTTATCCGGACTGCCTTCTGGCGAGCAGTACTTC. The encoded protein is CASSLSGLPSGEQYF.

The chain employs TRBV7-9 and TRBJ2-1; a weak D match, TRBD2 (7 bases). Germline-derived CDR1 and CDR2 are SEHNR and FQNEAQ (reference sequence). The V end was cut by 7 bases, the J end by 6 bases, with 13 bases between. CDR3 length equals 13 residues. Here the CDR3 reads CASTGGPTNEQFF. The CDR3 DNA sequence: TGTGCCAGCACCGGGGGGCCAACCAATGAGCAGTTCTTC.

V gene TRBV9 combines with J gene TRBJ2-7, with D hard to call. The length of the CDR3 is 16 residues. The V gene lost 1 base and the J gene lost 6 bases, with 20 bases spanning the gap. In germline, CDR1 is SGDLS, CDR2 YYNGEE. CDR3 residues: CASSVNPRRQVGEQYF. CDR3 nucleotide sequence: TGTGCCAGCAGCGTAAACCCCCGCCGCCAGGTCGGCGAGCAGTACTTC. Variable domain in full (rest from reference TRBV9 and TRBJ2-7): DSGVTQTPKHLITATGQRVTLRCSPRSGDLSVYWYQQSLDQGLQFLIQYYNGEERAKGNILERFSAQQFPDLHSELNLSSLELGDSALYFCASSVNPRRQVGEQYFGPGTRLTVT.

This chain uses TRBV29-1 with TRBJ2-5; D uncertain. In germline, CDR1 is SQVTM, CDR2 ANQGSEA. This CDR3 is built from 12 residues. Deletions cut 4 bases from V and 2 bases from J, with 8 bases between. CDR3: CSVVGRQETQYF. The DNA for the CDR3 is TGCAGCGTTGTTGGCAGACAAGAGACCCAGTACTTC.

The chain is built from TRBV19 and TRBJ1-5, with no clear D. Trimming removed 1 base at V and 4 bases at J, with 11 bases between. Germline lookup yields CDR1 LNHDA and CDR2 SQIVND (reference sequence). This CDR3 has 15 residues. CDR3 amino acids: CASSIGETLNQPQHF. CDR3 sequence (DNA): TGTGCCAGTAGTATAGGGGAGACATTAAATCAGCCCCAGCATTTT.

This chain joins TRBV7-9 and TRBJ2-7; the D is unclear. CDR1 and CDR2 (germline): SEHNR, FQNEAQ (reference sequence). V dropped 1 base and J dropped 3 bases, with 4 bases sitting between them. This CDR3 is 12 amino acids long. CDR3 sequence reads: CASSLGDYEQYF. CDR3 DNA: TGTGCCAGCAGCTTAGGCGACTACGAGCAGTACTTC.

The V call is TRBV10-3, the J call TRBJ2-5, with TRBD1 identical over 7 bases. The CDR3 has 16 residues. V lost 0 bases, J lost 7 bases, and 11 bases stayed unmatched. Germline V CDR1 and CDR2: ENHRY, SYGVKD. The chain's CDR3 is CAISESWDSTRVTQYF. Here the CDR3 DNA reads TGTGCCATCAGTGAGTCCTGGGACAGTACAAGGGTGACCCAGTACTTC.

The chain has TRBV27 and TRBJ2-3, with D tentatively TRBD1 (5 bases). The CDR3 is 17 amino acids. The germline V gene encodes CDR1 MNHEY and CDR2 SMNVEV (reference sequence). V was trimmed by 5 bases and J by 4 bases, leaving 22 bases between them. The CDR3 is CASSIAGPRVGSDTQYF. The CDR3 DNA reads TGTGCCAGCAGTATAGCCGGTCCCAGGGTTGGGTCAGATACGCAGTATTTT.

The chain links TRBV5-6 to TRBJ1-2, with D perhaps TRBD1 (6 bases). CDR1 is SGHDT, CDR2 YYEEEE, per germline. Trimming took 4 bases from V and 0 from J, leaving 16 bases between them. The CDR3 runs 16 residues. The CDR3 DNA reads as TGTGCCAGCAGCACCGGAGGGGGGGGTACTAACTATGGCTACACCTTC. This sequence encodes CASSTGGGGTNYGYTF.